The 6 T cell receptor beta chains below were found in one sample sequenced in a study of T cells after posttransplantation cyclophosphamide. Busulfan-fludarabine conditioning, marrow transplant, and cyclophosphamide on days +3 and +4 were administered. Only in-frame clones appear in the TCRdb table, and some are missing; sequencing was by immunoSEQ multiplex PCR. The data show under 50,000 clones, 90% seen once. Sample: PBMCs, taken around 60 days after allogeneic stem cell transplant with posttransplant cyclophosphamide. The receptors were sampled from a male patient between 60 and 69 years old who received an allogeneic stem cell transplant from a related donor and was CMV-positive. Part of the T cell pool may stem from the graft donor.

The gene calls are TRBV4-1 and TRBJ1-4; 8 bases line up with TRBD1. The CDR3 has 15 residues. Germline CDR1 MGHRA, CDR2 YSYEKL. With V trimmed by 1 base and J by 6 bases, 4 bases remained unmatched. The CDR3 loop is CASSQGVQGDEKLFF. The CDR3 DNA sequence: TGCGCCAGCAGCCAAGGTGTACAGGGGGATGAAAAACTGTTTTTT.

The chain couples TRBV6-6 to TRBJ2-7; tentatively, D is TRBD2 (6 bases). The V gene lost 6 bases and the J gene lost 2 bases, with 20 bases spanning the gap. The CDR3 spans 16 residues. The germline gives CDR1 MNHNY, CDR2 SVGAGI (reference sequence). CDR3 in amino acids: CASRPEGSRGAYEQYV. In DNA, the CDR3 is TGTGCCAGCAGGCCGGAGGGGTCAAGAGGGGCCTACGAGCAGTACGTC.

The V and J genes are TRBV5-1 and TRBJ2-5, with D possibly being TRBD1 (6 bases). CDR3 length: 15 amino acids. Per germline, CDR1 SGHRS and CDR2 YFSETQ. Trimming shortened V by 1 base and J by 0 bases, and 10 bases separated the two germline ends. Here the CDR3 reads CASSLLRTDQETQYF. Here the CDR3 DNA reads TGCGCCAGCAGCTTGCTTAGGACAGACCAAGAGACCCAGTACTTC. The whole variable domain, remainder taken from reference TRBV5-1 and TRBJ2-5, is KAGVTQTPRYLIKTRGQQVTLSCSPISGHRSVSWYQQTPGQGLQFLFEYFSETQRNKGNFPGRFSGRQFSNSRSEMNVSTLELGDSALYLCASSLLRTDQETQYFGPGTRLLVL.

The V call is TRBV4-2, the J call TRBJ2-7; 12 positions agree with TRBD1. J gave up 6 bases and V 5 bases, and 8 bases lay outside the gene matches. Germline V gene lookup returns CDR1 LGHNA and CDR2 YNFKEQ. This CDR3 contains 15 residues. The DNA of the CDR3 is TGTGCCAGCAGCGGTCTGGGGACAGGGGGCTCCGAGCAGTACTTC. Protein product: CASSGLGTGGSEQYF.

The chain combines TRBV7-8 with TRBJ1-3; TRBD1 might be the D (6 bases). The CDR3 consists of 15 residues. Trimming shortened V by 1 base and J by 6 bases, and 13 bases separated the two germline ends. Per germline, CDR1 SGHVS and CDR2 FQNEAQ. The CDR3 region has the DNA TGTGCCAGCAGCTTAGTTGGACAGTCTCTAAACACCATATATTTT. It yields the protein CASSLVGQSLNTIYF.

The chain has TRBV2 and TRBJ2-7; D is possibly TRBD1 (6 bases). The CDR3 has 17 amino acids. The V gene's germline CDR1 is SNHLY and CDR2 FYNNEI. V gave up 2 bases and J gave up 5 bases, with 22 bases separating them. For the CDR3, the DNA is TGTGCCAGCAGTGAACTGGGGAGCAGGGGTGGTTTCCACGAGCAGTACTTC. Its translation is CASSELGSRGGFHEQYF.